These 11 T cell receptor beta chains share one sample of origin, sequenced in a study of T cell repertoires in cytomegalovirus infection. TCRdb analysed the reads with MiXCR anew, one entry per CDR3 protein. The sample has about 530,000 distinct CDR3 sequences; roughly 29% are singletons. Sequenced material: PBMCs. Receptors originate from a human donor in good health (CMV status not recorded). Some clones in this sample may be carry-over from other donors' samples.

This clonotype was recorded at least ten times. In DNA, the CDR3 is TGTGCCAGCAGCTCCTCGGGGGGCAGGGGAGAGACCCAGTACTTC. This codes for CASSSSGGRGETQYF. The chain links TRBV11-2 to TRBJ2-5, with a possible D match to TRBD2 (7 bases). Trimming pared 4 bases from V and 4 bases from J, leaving 16 bases between. Germline V lookup: CDR1 SGHAT, CDR2 FQNNGV. This CDR3 is 15 amino acids long. Drawing the rest from reference TRBV11-2 and TRBJ2-5, the complete variable domain is EAGVAQSPRYKIIEKRQSVAFWCNPISGHATLYWYQQILGQGPKLLIQFQNNGVVDDSQLPKDRFSAERLKGVDSTLKIQPAKLEDSAVYLCASSSSGGRGETQYFGPGTRLLVL.

This clonotype was detected a few times. The rearrangement joins TRBV10-3 to TRBJ1-6; TRBD1 might be the D (5 bases). The CDR3 is 13 amino acids. Trimming left V 3 bases short and J 7 bases short, with 7 bases between. CDR1 is ENHRY and CDR2 is SYGVKD in the germline V gene. The CDR3 loop is CAISEQENSPLHF. The CDR3 DNA follows: TGTGCCATCAGTGAACAGGAAAATTCACCCCTCCACTTT.

A few counts support this clonotype. The CDR3 coding sequence is TGTGTCCTGGGCACTCTCCAGGGCACTGAAGCTTTCTTT. It specifies CVLGTLQGTEAFF. The genes are TRBV28 and TRBJ1-1; tentative D call: TRBD1 (5 bases). There are 13 residues in the CDR3. Germline lookup yields CDR1 MDHEN and CDR2 SYDVKM.

This clonotype was observed a handful of times. The CDR3: CASSSTGGKDTQYF. The DNA of the CDR3 is TGTGCCAGCAGCTCGACAGGGGGCAAGGATACGCAGTATTTT. The gene calls are TRBV7-9 and TRBJ2-3; 10 positions agree with TRBD1. This CDR3 has 14 amino acids. Trimming took 4 bases from V and 6 from J; bases not matched to a gene: 4. Germline V lookup: CDR1 SEHNR, CDR2 FQNEAQ (reference sequence).

In this sample, this clonotype turned up a few times. The chain uses TRBV12-3 or TRBV12-4 and TRBJ2-2; D gene uncertain. This CDR3 region has 11 residues. V was pared by 7 bases and J by 6 bases, with 6 bases between. The CDR3: CASIGSGELFF. The DNA of the CDR3 is TGTGCCAGCATCGGATCCGGGGAGCTGTTTTTT.

This sequence joins TRBV6-1 and TRBJ1-4; 8 positions agree with TRBD1. The junction had 5 bases not matched to a gene; V was cut back by 6 bases and J by 2 bases. Germline V gene lookup returns CDR1 MNHNS and CDR2 SASEGT. The CDR3 length is 15 residues. The CDR3 nucleotides are TGTGCCAGCAGCGAACAGGGGGGGACTAATGAAAAACTGTTTTTT. Its translation is CASSEQGGTNEKLFF.

In its sample, this clonotype was seen many times. The V and J genes are TRBV12-3 or TRBV12-4 and TRBJ1-4; 7 nucleotides match TRBD1. The CDR3 runs to 14 residues. Losses at the gene ends were 6 bases for V and 4 bases for J; bases not matched to a gene: 5. CDR3 region: CASSPDRFNEKLFF. In nucleotides, the CDR3 is TGTGCCAGCAGCCCGGACAGGTTTAATGAAAAACTGTTTTTT.

This clonotype was recorded a few times. CDR3 sequence reads: CASSLSTEIYSNQPQHF. The CDR3 nucleotides read TGTGCCAGCAGTTTAAGTACAGAAATTTATAGCAATCAGCCCCAGCATTTT. The chain combines TRBV28 with TRBJ1-5; no clear D. Germline V lookup: CDR1 MDHEN, CDR2 SYDVKM. This CDR3 comprises 17 residues. The V and J ends lost 2 bases and 0 bases respectively, with 14 bases between them.

V usage is TRBV7-2 and J usage is TRBJ2-2, with D perhaps matching TRBD2 (5 bases). The CDR3 contains 14 residues. Trimming took 1 base from V and 6 from J, leaving 9 bases between them. Germline V lookup: CDR1 SGHTA, CDR2 FQGNSA. The CDR3 loop reads CASSLVVAPGELFF. CDR3 DNA sequence: TGTGCCAGCAGCTTAGTAGTAGCGCCCGGGGAGCTGTTTTTT.

The V gene is TRBV7-8, the J gene TRBJ2-5; D ambiguous. V lost 8 bases and J lost 0, with 4 bases in between. Germline assignment: CDR1 SGHVS and CDR2 FQNEAQ. The CDR3 extends over 11 amino acids. CDR3 sequence reads: CASGYQETQYF. CDR3 coding DNA: TGTGCCAGCGGGTACCAAGAGACCCAGTACTTC.

The chain employs TRBV11-3 and TRBJ2-5, with 9 bases lining up with TRBD1. This CDR3 region has 15 residues. V shed 3 bases and J 9 bases; nucleotides not matched to a gene: 11. Germline V gene sequence: CDR1 SGHNT, CDR2 YENEEA. The CDR3 DNA sequence: TGTGCCAGCAGCTTCTGGACAGGGGCCACGAATCCCCAGTACTTC. Protein: CASSFWTGATNPQYF.